The subject of this entry is one TCR beta chain. The antigen is undetermined. Combined were second doses at about 4 or about 12 weeks. The CDR3 runs to 19 residues. J gave up 1 base and V 1 base, and 13 bases lay outside the gene matches. From germline, CDR1 is MGHRA and CDR2 YSYEKL. Measured with immunoSEQ multiplex PCR; TCRdb has only the in-frame clones, and not every one. Here the sample spans some 160,000 clones, around 88% being singletons. The entry originates in a study of T cell responses to AZD1222 COVID-19 vaccine. Regarding the study as a whole: Nearly half of spike-specific TCRs reportedly go after variant regions that carry no mutations. There were vaccine-associated CD4 TCRs across spike, dominant at 160-218 and 743-854. Most donors were white British, females outnumbered males, and clonal diversity was possibly underestimated.

This sequence was found in an adult who received the AZD1222 COVID-19 vaccine. The V and J genes are TRBV4-1 and TRBJ1-5; 7 bases are shared with TRBD1. The input for sequencing was peripheral blood, taken 28 days after the second AZD1222 dose. The CDR3 loop reads CASSQGGRGSLRSNQPQHF. CDR3 bases: TGCGCCAGCAGCCAAGGAGGCAGGGGGTCCTTACGGAGCAATCAGCCCCAGCATTTT.